Following are 30 T cell receptor beta chains from one sample sequenced in a study of blood T cells in healthy people across ages. Next came a second PCR, run for about 7 to 12 cycles, which used a sample-barcoded 5' primer along with a J-beta primer mix. TCRdb used MiXCR to reprocess the 5' RACE reads, holding one entry per CDR3 protein. The table lists around 1,000,000 distinct CDR3 sequences, about 25% of them singletons, with 0.75% in the top ten. This sample also belongs to another study, concerning T cells of mothers and their children.

The sequenced sample consisted of blood. The receptors derive from a girl aged 2-10 years in good health.

This clonotype showed up just a few times. CDR3 DNA sequence: TGTGCCAGCAGCCAGGAACTTCTAGCAACTAATGAAAAACTGTTTTTT. This encodes CASSQELLATNEKLFF. This chain links TRBV2 with TRBJ1-4; unclear D gene. V lost 6 bases and J lost 0, with 14 bases in between. The CDR3 covers 16 residues. Per the germline V gene, CDR1 is SNHLY and CDR2 is FYNNEI.

The chain combines TRBV29-1 with TRBJ2-5; D may correspond to TRBD1 or TRBD2 (6 bases each). The CDR3 is 13 residues long. Germline V CDR1 and CDR2: SQVTM, ANQGSEA. V was cut by 7 bases and J by 3 bases, with 15 bases left in between. CDR3 nucleotide sequence: TGCAGCGCTACGCGCGGGACAAAAGAGACCCAGTACTTC. Its translation is CSATRGTKETQYF.

The V and J genes are TRBV5-5 and TRBJ2-2; 11 nucleotides align to TRBD2. After removal of 3 bases from V and 2 bases from J, the junction contained 6 bases not matched to a gene. This CDR3 has 17 amino acids. The germline V gene has CDR1 SGHKS and CDR2 YYEKEE (reference sequence). The CDR3 region has the DNA TGTGCCAGCAGCTACCGACTAGCGGGACTCAACACCGGGGAGCTGTTTTTT. It translates to CASSYRLAGLNTGELFF.

J is TRBJ2-1 and V is TRBV10-3; no clear D. V was shortened by 4 bases and J by 0 bases, with 13 bases between the two germline ends. The length of the CDR3 is 16 residues. Germline lookup yields CDR1 ENHRY and CDR2 SYGVKD. The CDR3 sequence: CAISGTTQSSYNEQFF. The CDR3 nucleotides are TGTGCCATCAGTGGAACGACGCAGAGCTCCTACAATGAGCAGTTCTTC.

This clonotype was detected a few times. The genes are TRBV4-2 and TRBJ2-3, with D uncertain. Per germline, CDR1 LGHNA and CDR2 YNFKEQ. The CDR3 contains 13 residues. V lost 3 bases and J 8 bases, leaving 12 bases between the germline ends. The DNA of the CDR3 is TGTGCCAGCAGCCAGTTACTCGTTGGTACGCAGTATTTT. It codes for CASSQLLVGTQYF.

Remarks on this clonotype: One base away lies a much larger clone, so this may be a sequencing read error. Likely a read error: the CDR3 ends without its conserved phenylalanine or tryptophan. This sequence joins TRBV5-1 and TRBJ1-5; 7 nucleotides align to TRBD1. The V gene's germline CDR1 is SGHRS and CDR2 YFSETQ. This CDR3 contains 15 residues. Trimming at V came to 4 bases and at J to 4 bases, leaving 8 bases not matched to a gene. This chain's CDR3 is CASSPGTAVNQPQHL. CDR3 nucleotide sequence: TGCGCCAGCAGCCCAGGGACAGCCGTTAATCAGCCCCAGCATCTT.

This clonotype has a handful of counts. One end of the junction does not line up with germline, which may come from a read error. The genes are TRBV6-6 and TRBJ1-1; D perhaps matches TRBD1 (5 bases). This CDR3 contains 14 residues. The V gene's germline CDR1 is MNHNY and CDR2 SVGAGI (reference sequence). DNA of the CDR3: TGTGCCAGCAGATACTCGGGGGGAAGTACTGAAGCTTTCTTT. Translation gives CASRYSGGSTEAFF.

In its sample, this clonotype was seen a few times. At one of its ends the junction is not consistent with the germline gene, which may arise from a read error. J is TRBJ2-3 and V is TRBV24-1, with 8 bases lining up with TRBD2. CDR1 and CDR2 (germline): KGHDR, SFDVKD. The CDR3 runs to 14 residues. The DNA for the CDR3 is TGTGCCACCAGTTCTCCCGGGAGGGCAGATACGCAGTGTTTT. This sequence encodes CATSSPGRADTQCF.

The sample holds a few counts of this clonotype. The V call is TRBV27, the J call TRBJ2-1, with a weak D call TRBD1 (5 bases). CDR1 and CDR2 from the germline V gene are MNHEY and SMNVEV (reference sequence). Trimming shortened V by 4 bases and J by 0 bases, and 19 bases separated the two germline ends. This CDR3 contains 18 residues. Here the CDR3 DNA reads TGTGCCAGCAGTTCGAAGGGGAAGGCGGCGAGCTCCTACAATGAGCAGTTCTTC. Amino acid sequence: CASSSKGKAASSYNEQFF.

This clonotype appeared a few times. The chain employs TRBV6-5 and TRBJ1-2, with a tentative D call TRBD1 (5 bases). The CDR3 contains 15 residues. Germline V lookup: CDR1 MNHEY, CDR2 SVGAGI. Trimming cost V 5 bases and J 2 bases, with 15 bases left between them. The CDR3 protein is CASSPLDGANYGYTF. CDR3 DNA sequence: TGTGCCAGCAGTCCGCTCGATGGGGCGAACTATGGCTACACCTTC.

CDR3 nucleotide sequence: TGCAGTGCTAGACTTCCCAGGGATGCCATTGAAAAACTGTTTTTT. Its translation: CSARLPRDAIEKLFF. J is TRBJ1-4 and V is TRBV20-1; D may be TRBD1 (5 bases). This CDR3 contains 15 residues. V was shortened by 2 bases and J by 7 bases, with 17 bases between the two germline ends. Per germline, CDR1 DFQATT and CDR2 SNEGSKA (reference sequence).

The chain uses TRBV7-3 and TRBJ2-1; D possibly matches TRBD1 or TRBD2 (5 bases each). Deletions cut 5 bases from V and 2 bases from J, with 13 bases between. Germline V gives CDR1 SGHTA, CDR2 FQGTGA. This CDR3 is built from 15 residues. DNA for the CDR3: TGTGCCAGCAGCCTAGACTGGGACCCCTACAATGAGCAGTTCTTC. Its translation: CASSLDWDPYNEQFF.

This clonotype has a handful of counts. This sequence joins TRBV2 and TRBJ2-6; D remains unclear. V was clipped by 7 bases and J by 0 bases, with 16 bases between them. Looked up from germline, CDR1 is SNHLY and CDR2 is FYNNEI. The CDR3 runs 17 residues. The CDR3 nucleotides read TGTGCCAGCAATCCACTCAATTGGGACTCTGGGGCCAACGTCCTGACTTTC. It is translated as CASNPLNWDSGANVLTF.

The rearrangement joins TRBV28 to TRBJ2-7, with TRBD2 as a possible D gene (5 bases). The germline CDR1 and CDR2 sequences are MDHEN and SYDVKM. CDR3 size: 16 residues. Trimming took off 7 bases at V and 6 bases at J, with 25 bases between the two ends. The CDR3 loop is CASNLPSLGVQGEQYF. The CDR3 nucleotides are TGTGCCAGCAACCTGCCCTCATTGGGAGTGCAAGGCGAGCAGTACTTC.

There are a few counts of this clonotype. This chain links TRBV7-2 with TRBJ2-1, with 8 bases fitting TRBD1. J lost 8 bases, V lost 4 bases, and 7 bases had no gene match. The length of the CDR3 is 14 residues. The germline V gene encodes CDR1 SGHTA and CDR2 FQGNSA. CDR3: CASSYRAGGDEQFF. The CDR3 nucleotides read TGTGCCAGCAGCTACAGGGCAGGGGGCGATGAGCAGTTCTTC.

This clonotype was recorded many times. The chain employs TRBV2 and TRBJ2-1, with 12 nucleotides matching TRBD1. From germline, CDR1 is SNHLY and CDR2 FYNNEI. V lost 8 bases to trimming and J lost 2 bases; unmatched junction nucleotides: 7. The CDR3 runs to 16 residues. The CDR3 loop reads CASRDRGLEPYNEQFF. For the CDR3, the DNA is TGTGCCAGCCGGGACAGGGGGCTAGAGCCCTACAATGAGCAGTTCTTC.

The chain couples TRBV7-2 to TRBJ2-3; D remains unclear. The V end lost 1 base, the J end lost 2 bases, and 16 bases lay between the germline ends. CDR3 size: 17 residues. Looked up from germline, CDR1 is SGHTA and CDR2 is FQGNSA. CDR3 DNA: TGTGCCAGCAGCTTAGGCGCGGCGGCTGCTTACACAGATACGCAGTATTTT. Its protein product is CASSLGAAAAYTDTQYF.

CDR3: CASSLTEGRDGYTF. In DNA form, the CDR3 reads TGTGCCAGCAGCTTAACGGAGGGGAGGGATGGCTACACCTTC. The chain couples TRBV7-2 to TRBJ1-2, with D possibly being TRBD1 (5 bases). The CDR3 has 14 residues. The V gene's germline CDR1 is SGHTA and CDR2 FQGNSA. Trimming removed 2 bases at V and 6 bases at J, with 13 bases between.

The V and J genes are TRBV12-3 or TRBV12-4 and TRBJ1-2; 10 positions agree with TRBD1. Unmatched junction bases numbered 9, after V lost 11 bases and J lost 6 bases. This CDR3 is built from 13 residues. DNA for the CDR3: TGTGCCTGCACGGACAGGGGGATAGATGGCTACACCTTC. It is translated as CACTDRGIDGYTF.

The rearrangement links TRBV5-1 to TRBJ2-5; a possible D gene is TRBD2 (5 bases). CDR1 is SGHRS and CDR2 is YFSETQ in the germline V gene. With 2 bases removed from V and 2 bases from J, the gap between germline ends came to 10 bases. The CDR3 extends over 14 amino acids. CDR3 amino acids: CASSFSGIQETQYF. The CDR3 bases are TGCGCCAGCAGCTTCAGCGGTATACAAGAGACCCAGTACTTC. Full variable domain (outside the CDR3, taken from reference TRBV5-1 and TRBJ2-5): KAGVTQTPRYLIKTRGQQVTLSCSPISGHRSVSWYQQTPGQGLQFLFEYFSETQRNKGNFPGRFSGRQFSNSRSEMNVSTLELGDSALYLCASSFSGIQETQYFGPGTRLLVL.

This clonotype showed up just a few times. The chain uses TRBV14 and TRBJ2-1; the match to TRBD2 covers 13 bases. The CDR3 covers 17 residues. With V trimmed by 1 base and J by 7 bases, 7 bases remained unmatched. Germline values: CDR1 SGHDN, CDR2 FVKESK. The CDR3: CASSQVIGLAGVNEQFF. In nucleotides, the CDR3 is TGTGCCAGCAGCCAAGTGATTGGACTAGCGGGAGTGAATGAGCAGTTCTTC. Supplemented by reference TRBV14 and TRBJ2-1, the full variable domain reads EAGVTQFPSHSVIEKGQTVTLRCDPISGHDNLYWYRRVMGKEIKFLLHFVKESKQDESGMPNNRFLAERTGGTYSTLKVQPAELEDSGVYFCASSQVIGLAGVNEQFFGPGTRLTVL.

The gene calls are TRBV10-3 and TRBJ1-5; TRBD1 is a possible D gene (6 bases). Germline lookup yields CDR1 ENHRY and CDR2 SYGVKD. Trimming took off 10 bases at V and 0 bases at J, with 13 bases between the two ends. The CDR3 runs to 14 residues. CDR3 in amino acids: CATRTDPSNQPQHF. In nucleotides, the CDR3 is TGTGCCACGAGGACAGACCCTAGCAATCAGCCCCAGCATTTT.

This clonotype came up a few times. This rearrangement joins TRBV5-1 to TRBJ2-5; D not resolved. TRBJ2-1 explains the end of the DNA better; the J call may be wrong. Germline values: CDR1 SGHRS, CDR2 YFSETQ. The CDR3 covers 16 residues. The chain's CDR3 is CASSLDDGPTYNEQFF. The CDR3 nucleotides are TGCGCCAGCAGCTTGGACGACGGACCAACCTACAATGAGCAGTTCTTC.

J is TRBJ2-5 and V is TRBV2; 9 bases are a match to TRBD2. The CDR3 extends over 17 amino acids. The V and J ends lost 2 bases and 5 bases, in that order; junction bases with no gene match: 12. CDR1 and CDR2 from the germline V gene are SNHLY and FYNNEI. The CDR3: CASSERRGGGAPETQYF. CDR3 DNA sequence: TGTGCCAGCAGTGAAAGGAGGGGCGGGGGGGCCCCCGAGACCCAGTACTTC.

This clonotype was seen only a few times. Because it lacks the conserved phenylalanine or tryptophan at the end, this CDR3 is likely a read error. The chain has TRBV11-3 and TRBJ2-2; unclear D gene. The length of the CDR3 is 13 residues. CDR1 and CDR2 from the germline V gene are SGHNT and YENEEA. V lost 5 bases to trimming and J lost 6 bases, with 10 bases between them. The CDR3 loop is CASSLVEAGELFL. The DNA of the CDR3 is TGTGCCAGCAGCCTAGTGGAAGCCGGGGAGCTGTTTCTT.

In its sample, this clonotype was seen a few times. The chain links TRBV7-2 to TRBJ1-4; D perhaps matches TRBD1 (5 bases). Germline-derived CDR1 and CDR2 are SGHTA and FQGNSA. V lost 6 bases and J lost 4, with 12 bases in between. This CDR3 has 14 amino acids. The chain's CDR3 is CASRGRNLNEKLFF. The CDR3 DNA reads as TGTGCCAGCAGGGGACGGAACCTTAATGAAAAACTGTTTTTT.

This clonotype was found a few times. J is TRBJ2-5 and V is TRBV10-3; D tentatively reads TRBD1 or TRBD2 (5 bases each). The germline gives CDR1 ENHRY, CDR2 SYGVKD. This CDR3 has 14 residues. Trimming stripped 11 bases from V and 3 bases from J, with 19 bases between. CDR3 nucleotides: TGTGCCGTAGCAGAGGGGCAGGCTGAAGAGACCCAGTACTTC. Translation: CAVAEGQAEETQYF.

The chain has TRBV20-1 and TRBJ1-5; TRBD1 matches at 10 bases. The V gene end was trimmed by 6 bases and the J gene end by 5 bases; junction bases not matched to a gene: 16. Germline V gene data show CDR1 as DFQATT and CDR2 as SNEGSKA (reference sequence). The CDR3 consists of 17 residues. CDR3 residues: CSASGTGAQGKYQPQHF. In DNA, the CDR3 is TGCAGTGCATCCGGGACAGGGGCACAAGGGAAGTATCAGCCCCAGCATTTT.

The V call is TRBV6-6, the J call TRBJ1-3; 8 bases align to TRBD1. Germline V lookup: CDR1 MNHNY, CDR2 SVGAGI (reference sequence). V shed 5 bases and J 0 bases; nucleotides not matched to a gene: 6. CDR3 length: 16 residues. CDR3 coding DNA: TGTGCCAGCAGTCACCCGGGACAGGCCTCTGGAAACACCATATATTTT. This codes for CASSHPGQASGNTIYF.

The chain recombines TRBV28 with TRBJ2-3, with TRBD2 identical over 8 bases. J was trimmed by 6 bases and V by 3 bases; bases with no gene match: 5. Germline lookup yields CDR1 MDHEN and CDR2 SYDVKM. This CDR3 has 14 residues. The CDR3 sequence is CASSLDGGDDTQYF. DNA of the CDR3: TGTGCCAGCAGTTTGGACGGGGGGGACGATACGCAGTATTTT.